This note documents a single TCR beta chain sequence. In the 2 weeks before study entry, exposed participants met a COVID-19 case, which was PCR-confirmed or clinician-diagnosed. As originally analysed: Amplifying reference gene primers gave estimates of nucleated cell counts. TCRdb's table, derived via immunoSEQ multiplex PCR, lists solely in-frame clones and lacks some. D and trimming were read from the DNA, whereas the V and J calls and clone size are those reported in that table. The repertoire consists of fewer than 300,000 clones, with around 83% occurring once and the leading ten covering over 4%. These data come from a study of blood T cell repertoires in COVID-19. Across the study: T cells, B-cell-depleted T cells, or PBMCs supplied cDNA or gDNA.

Per germline, CDR1 MGHDK and CDR2 SYGVNS. With 3 bases clipped from V and 1 base from J, the junction kept 9 bases outside the gene matches. The CDR3 is made up of 17 amino acids. The chain has TRBV25-1 and TRBJ2-4; the match to TRBD2 covers 7 bases. The specimen sequenced was PBMCs or T cells enriched from blood (not recorded which). The receptor comes from a man aged 35-49 years who had been exposed to COVID-19. For the CDR3, the DNA is TGTGCCAGCAGTGAGCGGGAGTTTCTAAGTGCCAAAAACATTCAGTACTTC. Encoded protein: CASSEREFLSAKNIQYF.